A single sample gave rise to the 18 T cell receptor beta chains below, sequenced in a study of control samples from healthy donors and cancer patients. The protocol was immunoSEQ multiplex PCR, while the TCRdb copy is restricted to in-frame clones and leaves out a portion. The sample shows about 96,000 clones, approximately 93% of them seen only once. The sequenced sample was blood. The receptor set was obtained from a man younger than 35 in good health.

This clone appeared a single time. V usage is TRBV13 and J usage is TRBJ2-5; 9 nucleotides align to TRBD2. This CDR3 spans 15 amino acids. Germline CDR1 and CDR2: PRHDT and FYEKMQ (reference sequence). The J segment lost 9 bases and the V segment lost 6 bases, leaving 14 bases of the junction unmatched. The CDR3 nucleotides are TGTGCCAGCAGTCGCCTAACTAGCGGGCCCACCCCCCAGTACTTC. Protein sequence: CASSRLTSGPTPQYF.

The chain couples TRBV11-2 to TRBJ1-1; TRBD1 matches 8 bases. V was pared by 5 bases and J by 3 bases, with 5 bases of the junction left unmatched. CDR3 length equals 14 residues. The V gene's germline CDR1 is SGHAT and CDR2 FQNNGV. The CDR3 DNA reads TGTGCCAGCAGCGCGGGACAGGATTACACTGAAGCTTTCTTT. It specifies CASSAGQDYTEAFF.

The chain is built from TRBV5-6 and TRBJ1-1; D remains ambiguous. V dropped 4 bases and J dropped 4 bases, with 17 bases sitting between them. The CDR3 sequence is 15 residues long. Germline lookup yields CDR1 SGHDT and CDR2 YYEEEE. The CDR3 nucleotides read TGTGCCAGCAGCCCGAGACCGGGATGGGGCACTGAAGCTTTCTTT. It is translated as CASSPRPGWGTEAFF. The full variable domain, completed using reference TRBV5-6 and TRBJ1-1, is DAGVTQSPTHLIKTRGQQVTLRCSPKSGHDTVSWYQQALGQGPQFIFQYYEEEERQRGNFPDRFSGHQFPNYSSELNVNALLLGDSALYLCASSPRPGWGTEAFFGQGTRLTVV.

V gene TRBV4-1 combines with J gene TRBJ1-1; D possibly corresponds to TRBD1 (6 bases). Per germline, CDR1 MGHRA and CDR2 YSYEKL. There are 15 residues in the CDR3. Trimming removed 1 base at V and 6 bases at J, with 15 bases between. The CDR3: CASSQGQELRPEAFF. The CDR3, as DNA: TGCGCCAGCAGCCAAGGACAGGAACTGCGACCTGAAGCTTTCTTT.

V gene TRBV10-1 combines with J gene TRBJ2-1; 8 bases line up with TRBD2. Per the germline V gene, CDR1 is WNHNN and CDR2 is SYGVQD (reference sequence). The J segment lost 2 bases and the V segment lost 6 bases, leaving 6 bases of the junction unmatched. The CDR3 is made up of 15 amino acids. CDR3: CASSEGLGTYNEQFF. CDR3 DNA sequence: TGCGCCAGCAGCGAGGGACTAGGTACCTACAATGAGCAGTTCTTC.

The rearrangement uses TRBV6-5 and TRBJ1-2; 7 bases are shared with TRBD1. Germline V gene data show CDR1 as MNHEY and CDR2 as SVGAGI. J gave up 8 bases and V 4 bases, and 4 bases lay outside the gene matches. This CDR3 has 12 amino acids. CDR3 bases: TGTGCCAGCAGTTCGGACAGGCGGGGCTACACCTTC. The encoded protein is CASSSDRRGYTF.

The DNA for the CDR3 is TGTGCCAGCAGCCAAGTCAGGGGTAATCAGCCCCAGCATTTT. It codes for CASSQVRGNQPQHF. The J gene is TRBJ1-5, the V gene TRBV3-1 (or the pseudogene TRBV3-2); the D gene is possibly TRBD1 (6 bases). Trimming took off 1 base at V and 4 bases at J, with 8 bases between the two ends. The germline CDR1 and CDR2 sequences are LGHDT and YNNKEL (reference sequence). The CDR3 length is 14 residues.

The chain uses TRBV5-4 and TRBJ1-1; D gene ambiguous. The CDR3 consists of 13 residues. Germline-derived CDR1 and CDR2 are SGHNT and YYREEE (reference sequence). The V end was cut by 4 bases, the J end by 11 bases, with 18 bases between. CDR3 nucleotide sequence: TGTGCCAGCAGCCCCCTTGAGCCAGGCCGGGCTTTCTTT. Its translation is CASSPLEPGRAFF.

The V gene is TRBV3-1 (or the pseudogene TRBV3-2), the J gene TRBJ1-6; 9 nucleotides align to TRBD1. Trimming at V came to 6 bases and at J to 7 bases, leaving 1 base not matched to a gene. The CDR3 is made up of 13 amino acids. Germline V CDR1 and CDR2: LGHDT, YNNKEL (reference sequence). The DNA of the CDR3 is TGTGCCAGCAGGGGGACAGGGAATTCACCCCTCCACTTT. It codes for CASRGTGNSPLHF.

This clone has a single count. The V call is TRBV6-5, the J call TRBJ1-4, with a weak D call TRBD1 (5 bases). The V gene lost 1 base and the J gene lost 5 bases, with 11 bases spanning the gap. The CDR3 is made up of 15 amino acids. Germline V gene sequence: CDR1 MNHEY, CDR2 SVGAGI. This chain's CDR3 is CASSYYGGRNEKLFF. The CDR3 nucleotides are TGTGCCAGCAGTTACTATGGGGGGAGGAATGAAAAACTGTTTTTT.

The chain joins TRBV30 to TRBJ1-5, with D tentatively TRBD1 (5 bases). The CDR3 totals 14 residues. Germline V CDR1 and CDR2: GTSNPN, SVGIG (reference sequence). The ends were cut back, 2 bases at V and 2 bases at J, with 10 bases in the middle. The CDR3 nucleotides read TGTGCCTGGAGTCAGGGTGATGGCAATCAGCCCCAGCATTTT. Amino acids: CAWSQGDGNQPQHF.

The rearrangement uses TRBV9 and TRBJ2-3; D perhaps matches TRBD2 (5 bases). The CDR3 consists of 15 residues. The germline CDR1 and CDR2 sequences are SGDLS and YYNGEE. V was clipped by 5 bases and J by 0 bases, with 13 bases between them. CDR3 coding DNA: TGTGCCAGCAGGAGACGGGGAGTTAGCACAGATACGCAGTATTTT. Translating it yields CASRRRGVSTDTQYF.

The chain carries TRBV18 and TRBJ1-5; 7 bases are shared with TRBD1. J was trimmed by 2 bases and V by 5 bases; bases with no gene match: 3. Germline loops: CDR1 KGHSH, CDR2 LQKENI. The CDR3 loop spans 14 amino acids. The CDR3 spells CASSAGTGNQPQHF. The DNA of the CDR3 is TGTGCCAGCTCAGCCGGGACAGGCAATCAGCCCCAGCATTTT.

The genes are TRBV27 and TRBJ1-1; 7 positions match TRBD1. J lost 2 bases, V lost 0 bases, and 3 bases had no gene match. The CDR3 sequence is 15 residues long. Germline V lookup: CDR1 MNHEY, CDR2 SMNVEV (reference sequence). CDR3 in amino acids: CASSLSWTGNTEAFF. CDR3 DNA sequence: TGTGCCAGCAGTTTATCTTGGACAGGAAACACTGAAGCTTTCTTT.

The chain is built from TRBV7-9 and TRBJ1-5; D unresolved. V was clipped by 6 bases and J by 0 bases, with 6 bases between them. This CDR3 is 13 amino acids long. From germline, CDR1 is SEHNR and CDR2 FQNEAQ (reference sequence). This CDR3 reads CASRGDSNQPQHF. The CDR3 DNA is TGTGCCAGCAGGGGAGATAGCAATCAGCCCCAGCATTTT. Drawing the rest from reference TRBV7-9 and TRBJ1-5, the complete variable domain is DTGVSQNPRHKITKRGQNVTFRCDPISEHNRLYWYRQTLGQGPEFLTYFQNEAQLEKSRLLSDRFSAERPKGSFSTLEIQRTEQGDSAMYLCASRGDSNQPQHFGDGTRLSIL.

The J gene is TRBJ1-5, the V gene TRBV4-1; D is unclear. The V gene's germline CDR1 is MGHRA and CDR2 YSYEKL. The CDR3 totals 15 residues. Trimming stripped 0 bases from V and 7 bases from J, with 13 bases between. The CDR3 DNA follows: TGCGCCAGCAGCCAAGATCGCGCATATTTCCAGCCCCAGCATTTT. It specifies CASSQDRAYFQPQHF.

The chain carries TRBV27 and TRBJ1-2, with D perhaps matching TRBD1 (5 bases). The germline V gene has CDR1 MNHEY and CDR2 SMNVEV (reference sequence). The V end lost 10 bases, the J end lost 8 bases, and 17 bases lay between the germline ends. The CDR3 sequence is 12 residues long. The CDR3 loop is CATLGAGRGYTF. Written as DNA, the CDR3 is TGTGCCACCCTTGGGGCCGGGCGAGGCTACACCTTC.

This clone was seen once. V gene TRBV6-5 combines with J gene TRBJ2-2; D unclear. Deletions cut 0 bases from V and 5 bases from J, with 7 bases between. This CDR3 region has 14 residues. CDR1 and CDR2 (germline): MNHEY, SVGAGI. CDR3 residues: CASSYSTKTGELFF. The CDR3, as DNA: TGTGCCAGCAGTTACTCCACAAAAACCGGGGAGCTGTTTTTT.